One and the same sample provided the 27 T cell receptor beta chains below, sequenced in a study of T cell clonality in common variable immunodeficiency. The repertoire was sequenced with immunoSEQ multiplex PCR; TCRdb's copy has only in-frame clones and lacks some. The specimen has about 37,000 clones, none found just once. Sequenced material: peripheral blood mononuclear cells. These receptors were collected from a person aged 18 to 70 in good health.

The sample holds many counts of this clone. Coverage ceases 3 residues before the CDR3 finishes, and the germline J gene fills in the end. The chain is built from TRBV7-9 and TRBJ2-3; D gene uncertain. The V gene's germline CDR1 is SEHNR and CDR2 FQNEAQ (reference sequence). The CDR3 runs to 14 residues. Trimming shortened V by 6 bases and J by 2 bases, and 12 bases separated the two germline ends. CDR3 DNA (partial): TGTGCCAGCAGTCAGGAAGGAATCACAGATACG. Protein product: CASSQEGITDT. The CDR3 in full is CASSQEGITDTQYF.

This clone has at least ten counts. Read sequence stops 3 residues before the CDR3 end, and the germline J gene provides the missing end. The gene calls are TRBV10-3 and TRBJ2-3; 7 nucleotides match TRBD1. The length of the CDR3 is 13 residues. Germline loops: CDR1 ENHRY, CDR2 SYGVKD. V lost 10 bases, J lost 6 bases, and 10 bases stayed unmatched. The CDR3 loop is CATMTGTPDTQYF. Incomplete CDR3 DNA: TGTGCCACAATGACAGGGACCCCCGATACG.

With respect to this clone: The CDR3 end lies 3 residues beyond the end of the read and is filled in from the germline J gene. The V call is TRBV19, the J call TRBJ1-1; D perhaps matches TRBD1 (5 bases). Trimming removed 4 bases at V and 0 bases at J, with 12 bases between. This CDR3 is built from 15 residues. Germline values: CDR1 LNHDA, CDR2 SQIVND (reference sequence). Here the CDR3 reads CASSKGSRMNTEAFF. Incomplete CDR3 DNA: TGTGCCAGTAGTAAGGGGAGCAGGATGAACACTGAA.

There are many counts of this clone. The read ends 3 residues early relative to the CDR3; the germline J gene fills the gap. This chain joins TRBV10-1 and TRBJ2-2, with D possibly matching TRBD1 (6 bases). CDR3 length equals 15 residues. The germline gives CDR1 WNHNN, CDR2 SYGVQD (reference sequence). Deletions cut 5 bases from V and 0 bases from J, with 10 bases between. CDR3 residues: CASSPGHANTGELFF. CDR3 DNA (partial): TGCGCCAGCAGTCCGGGACACGCGAACACCGGGGAG.

In its sample, this clone was seen many times. The missing CDR3 end, 3 residues past where the read stops, is filled in from the germline J gene. The chain has TRBV4-1 and TRBJ2-1, with a possible D match to TRBD2 (6 bases). The CDR3 is made up of 17 amino acids. Germline V lookup: CDR1 MGHRA, CDR2 YSYEKL. The V gene lost 2 bases and the J gene lost 0 bases, with 14 bases spanning the gap. The part of the CDR3 DNA that was read is TGCGCCAGCAGCCAATTACCGGGACTGAGCTCCTACAATGAG. Protein product: CASSQLPGLSSYNE. The whole CDR3 protein reads CASSQLPGLSSYNEQFF.

This clone was recorded at least ten times. Sequencing ends 3 residues short of the CDR3 end; the germline J gene provides the rest. The genes are TRBV5-5 and TRBJ1-2; D gene uncertain. Germline CDR1 is SGHKS and CDR2 is YYEKEE (reference sequence). With 0 bases removed from V and 0 bases from J, the gap between germline ends came to 6 bases. The CDR3 loop spans 14 amino acids. This CDR3 reads CASSLGNSNYGYTF. Incomplete CDR3 DNA: TGTGCCAGCAGCTTGGGTAATTCTAACTATGGC.

This clone was seen at least ten times. Sequencing ends 3 residues short of the CDR3 end; the germline J gene provides the rest. The chain combines TRBV30 with TRBJ2-2; D unclear. Germline V CDR1 and CDR2: GTSNPN, SVGIG (reference sequence). The CDR3 is 14 residues long. V lost 3 bases and J 4 bases, leaving 12 bases between the germline ends. The part of the CDR3 DNA that was read is TGTGCCTGGAGCGTCTTAGATAGCACCGGGGAG. This sequence encodes CAWSVLDSTGE. The complete CDR3 protein is CAWSVLDSTGELFF.

In the case of this clone: The read terminates 3 residues ahead of where the CDR3 ends, so the germline J gene completes it. This chain uses TRBV30 with TRBJ2-7, with 11 bases fitting TRBD1. CDR1 is GTSNPN, CDR2 SVGIG, per germline (reference sequence). J was trimmed by 5 bases and V by 5 bases; bases with no gene match: 11. The CDR3 runs 15 residues. CDR3 protein: CAWGSWDRGSHEQYF. CDR3 DNA (partial): TGTGCCTGGGGTTCCTGGGACAGGGGGTCCCACGAG.

In this sample, this clone turned up many times. The CDR3 extends 3 residues past the end of the read, so its final part is completed from the germline J gene. The chain combines TRBV9 with TRBJ2-1, with TRBD2 identical over 11 bases. The germline V gene encodes CDR1 SGDLS and CDR2 YYNGEE. This CDR3 is built from 16 residues. With 2 bases clipped from V and 7 bases from J, the junction kept 8 bases outside the gene matches. CDR3 bases read: TGTGCCAGCAGCGTGCGAGTAGCGGGAGGGTTGAATGAG. Translating it yields CASSVRVAGGLNE. The whole CDR3 sequence reads CASSVRVAGGLNEQFF.

Ten or more counts support this clone. The read terminates 3 residues before the CDR3 end, so the remaining end is supplied by the germline J gene. The chain uses TRBV10-3 and TRBJ2-7; TRBD1 agrees at 10 bases. Trimming took 11 bases from V and 2 from J; bases not matched to a gene: 6. The CDR3 covers 13 residues. Germline assignment: CDR1 ENHRY and CDR2 SYGVKD. The chain's CDR3 is CAASGTGAYEQYF. Partial CDR3 DNA: TGTGCCGCGTCCGGGACAGGGGCCTACGAG.

This clone was detected many times. Read sequence stops 3 residues before the CDR3 end, and the germline J gene provides the missing end. This sequence joins TRBV7-2 and TRBJ2-2; D remains ambiguous. V lost 3 bases and J lost 6, with 11 bases in between. The CDR3 is made up of 14 amino acids. CDR1 and CDR2 from the germline V gene are SGHTA and FQGNSA. The CDR3 here is CASSLAIIPGELFF. The covered CDR3 bases are TGTGCCAGCAGCTTGGCCATCATACCCGGGGAG.

This clone was seen ten or more times. The read terminates 3 residues before the CDR3 end, so the remaining end is supplied by the germline J gene. The chain is built from TRBV29-1 and TRBJ2-3; the match to TRBD1 covers 8 bases. The length of the CDR3 is 13 residues. Losses at the gene ends were 2 bases for V and 6 bases for J; bases not matched to a gene: 4. In germline, CDR1 is SQVTM, CDR2 ANQGSEA. The CDR3 DNA, read in part, is TGCAGCGTTGAAAACCAGGGGGCCGATACG. Translated: CSVENQGADT. The CDR3 reads in full as CSVENQGADTQYF.

This clone has a count of ten or more. The observed sequence ends 3 residues before the CDR3 terminus, with the missing tail filled in from the germline J gene. This sequence joins TRBV5-1 and TRBJ2-1; 8 nucleotides match TRBD1. Germline CDR1 is SGHRS and CDR2 is YFSETQ. This CDR3 has 15 amino acids. The junction had 7 bases not matched to a gene; V was cut back by 0 bases and J by 8 bases. CDR3 residues: CASSLEARGPDEQFF. Incomplete CDR3 DNA: TGCGCCAGCAGCTTGGAGGCCAGGGGGCCGGATGAG.

Comments on this clone: The read is 3 residues too short to cover the CDR3 end, so that end is filled in from the germline J gene. The chain recombines TRBV11-1 with TRBJ2-1, with TRBD2 matching 7 bases. The CDR3 covers 14 residues. Germline V gene sequence: CDR1 SGHAT, CDR2 FQDESV (reference sequence). Trimming took 3 bases from V and 8 from J; bases not matched to a gene: 7. The CDR3 DNA, read in part, is TGTGCCAGCAGCTTTCTGACTAGCCAGTATGAG. Its translation is CASSFLTSQYE. The entire CDR3 protein is CASSFLTSQYEQFF.

This clone came up many times. The CDR3 extends 3 residues past the end of the read, so its final part is completed from the germline J gene. The chain is built from TRBV29-1 and TRBJ1-2; D is perhaps TRBD1 (6 bases). The CDR3 covers 13 residues. Germline V CDR1 and CDR2: SQVTM, ANQGSEA. V shed 3 bases and J shed 5 bases, with 13 bases lying between them. The CDR3 here is CSVEVGGRYGYTF. CDR3 DNA, as far as it was read: TGCAGCGTTGAGGTGGGGGGGCGGTATGGC.

This clone showed up many times. The sequenced fragment ends 3 residues before the CDR3 boundary, so the rest is inferred from the germline J gene. V usage is TRBV19 and J usage is TRBJ2-7, with 8 bases lining up with TRBD2. V was clipped by 5 bases and J by 0 bases; unmatched bases: 3. Germline V gene data show CDR1 as LNHDA and CDR2 as SQIVND (reference sequence). The CDR3 loop spans 14 amino acids. The CDR3 sequence is CASSASGSSYEQYF. The DNA read from the CDR3 is TGTGCCAGTAGTGCCAGCGGGAGCTCCTACGAG.

This clone was detected ten times or more. The CDR3 goes on 3 residues after the read ends, and that part is filled in from the germline J gene. This rearrangement joins TRBV15 to TRBJ2-7; D may be TRBD1 (5 bases). V was clipped by 3 bases and J by 6 bases, with 6 bases between them. The CDR3 has 11 amino acids. The V gene's germline CDR1 is LNHNV and CDR2 YYDKDF (reference sequence). CDR3 region: CATSSTGEQYF. Incomplete CDR3 DNA: TGTGCCACCAGCAGTACAGGCGAG.

Ten or more counts support this clone. The read ends 3 residues shy of where the CDR3 ends; the end is completed using the germline J gene. V usage is TRBV2 and J usage is TRBJ1-6; 8 bases match TRBD1. The germline V gene has CDR1 SNHLY and CDR2 FYNNEI. CDR3 size: 15 residues. V lost 6 bases to trimming and J lost 7 bases; unmatched junction nucleotides: 8. The CDR3 protein is CASSPQGERNSPLHF. Partial CDR3 DNA: TGTGCCAGCAGCCCACAGGGGGAGAGGAATTCACCC.

This clone was picked up many times. The read falls 3 residues short of the CDR3 end, and the missing part is taken from the germline J gene. The chain has TRBV18 and TRBJ1-1, with TRBD1 matching 10 bases. The CDR3 totals 16 residues. V shed 3 bases and J 0 bases; nucleotides not matched to a gene: 4. Germline V CDR1 and CDR2: KGHSH, LQKENI. The CDR3 sequence: CASSPWTGGMNTEAFF. The part of the CDR3 DNA that was read is TGTGCCAGCTCACCTTGGACAGGGGGGATGAACACTGAA.

This clone showed up many times. The missing CDR3 end, 3 residues past where the read stops, is filled in from the germline J gene. The chain carries TRBV7-9 and TRBJ2-5; a possible D gene is TRBD1 (5 bases). The CDR3 is 14 amino acids. Germline CDR1 and CDR2: SEHNR and FQNEAQ (reference sequence). V lost 5 bases and J lost 3, with 13 bases in between. Incomplete CDR3 DNA: TGTGCCAGCAGCCAAAACAGGTTAGAAGAGACC. It codes for CASSQNRLEET. The whole CDR3 protein is CASSQNRLEETQYF. The variable domain in full, completed from reference TRBV7-9 and TRBJ2-5, reads DTGVSQNPRHKITKRGQNVTFRCDPISEHNRLYWYRQTLGQGPEFLTYFQNEAQLEKSRLLSDRFSAERPKGSFSTLEIQRTEQGDSAMYLCASSQNRLEETQYFGPGTRLLVL.

This clone was observed many times. With the read ending 3 residues before the CDR3 end, the germline J gene is used to fill in that end. This rearrangement joins TRBV12-3 or TRBV12-4 to TRBJ2-5, with 9 bases fitting TRBD1. V dropped 4 bases and J dropped 1; count of bases not matched to a gene: 7. The CDR3 runs to 16 residues. CDR3 bases read: TGTGCCAGCAGTTCGCACAGGGGGCCTGCCCAAGAGACC. Its protein product is CASSSHRGPAQET. The entire CDR3 reads CASSSHRGPAQETQYF.

This clone came up many times. The CDR3 goes on 3 residues after the read ends, and that part is filled in from the germline J gene. This chain links TRBV27 with TRBJ2-6; D might be TRBD1 (6 bases). V lost 5 bases to trimming and J lost 0 bases, with 11 bases between them. Germline V gene lookup returns CDR1 MNHEY and CDR2 SMNVEV (reference sequence). The CDR3 sequence is 16 residues long. The sequenced CDR3 bases are TGTGCCAGCAGTGTCGTAGGGGGCTCTGGGGCCAACGTC. Its protein product is CASSVVGGSGANV. The whole CDR3 is CASSVVGGSGANVLTF.

This clone came up a few times. The read gets to within 3 residues of the CDR3 end, and the germline J gene fills in the rest. This rearrangement joins TRBV5-1 to TRBJ2-1; D remains unclear. V lost 0 bases, J lost 5 bases, and 6 bases lay in between. Germline V CDR1 and CDR2: SGHRS, YFSETQ. This CDR3 region has 13 residues. CDR3 DNA, as far as it was read: TGCGCCAGCAGCTTGGCGCGGAACAATGAG. Translating it yields CASSLARNNE. The CDR3 in full is CASSLARNNEQFF. Complete variable domain (other parts from reference TRBV5-1 and TRBJ2-1): KAGVTQTPRYLIKTRGQQVTLSCSPISGHRSVSWYQQTPGQGLQFLFEYFSETQRNKGNFPGRFSGRQFSNSRSEMNVSTLELGDSALYLCASSLARNNEQFFGPGTRLTVL.

This clone was found many times. The read halts 3 residues ahead of the CDR3 end, with the missing end drawn from the germline J gene. This chain joins TRBV19 and TRBJ1-3, with a possible D match to TRBD1 (6 bases). CDR1 LNHDA and CDR2 SQIVND come from the germline V gene (reference sequence). This CDR3 is built from 15 residues. Trimming took off 6 bases at V and 3 bases at J, with 15 bases between the two ends. The sequenced part of the CDR3 DNA is TGTGCCAGTAGCAACGCGGCAGGGGTTGGAAACACC. Its protein product is CASSNAAGVGNT. The whole CDR3 sequence is CASSNAAGVGNTIYF.

In this sample, this clone turned up many times. The read stops 3 residues short of the end of the CDR3; the missing end is completed from the germline J gene. The chain employs TRBV30 and TRBJ1-4; D remains ambiguous. The V end lost 4 bases, the J end lost 5 bases, and 11 bases lay between the germline ends. Looked up from germline, CDR1 is GTSNPN and CDR2 is SVGIG (reference sequence). The CDR3 is 13 amino acids. The chain's CDR3 is CAWMGVANEKLFF. The part of the CDR3 DNA that was read is TGTGCCTGGATGGGAGTAGCGAATGAAAAA.

This clone was detected many times. The read is 3 residues too short to cover the CDR3 end, so that end is filled in from the germline J gene. The chain links TRBV12-3 or TRBV12-4 to TRBJ1-4; D is ambiguous. Trimming left V 8 bases short and J 4 bases short, with 5 bases between. This CDR3 has 11 residues. The covered CDR3 bases are TGTGCCAGCTCCCATAATGAAAAA. It encodes CASSHNEK. The full-length CDR3 reads as CASSHNEKLFF.

This clone was observed many times. The CDR3 end lies 3 residues beyond the end of the read and is filled in from the germline J gene. This chain links TRBV7-9 with TRBJ2-7, with D hard to call. Germline V CDR1 and CDR2: SEHNR, FQNEAQ (reference sequence). V lost 0 bases, J lost 3 bases, and 6 bases lay in between. This CDR3 is 13 amino acids long. The sequenced part of the CDR3 DNA is TGTGCCAGCAGCTTAGCCAGGAACTACGAG. It specifies CASSLARNYE. The whole CDR3 sequence reads CASSLARNYEQYF.